The T cell receptor (beta chain) described here comes from a study of T cell changes during pregnancy in multiple sclerosis. Germline-derived CDR1 and CDR2 are SGHNT and YYREEE (reference sequence). The germline V and J ends were trimmed by 0 bases and 5 bases, with 17 bases remaining between them. This CDR3 contains 16 residues. Assay: immunoSEQ multiplex PCR; the TCRdb copy retains only in-frame clones and omits some. The table records roughly 56,000 clones, 75% to 95% of them present only once. The clonotype comes from a female donor in good health, enrolled as a control in a pregnancy study. Sample: CD4+ T cells from peripheral blood mononuclear cells, taken after pregnancy. V usage is TRBV5-4 and J usage is TRBJ1-1; D is possibly TRBD1 (5 bases). The CDR3 sequence: CASSLVRASGRTEAFF. The CDR3 DNA reads as TGTGCCAGCAGCTTGGTTCGGGCGTCAGGGCGAACTGAAGCTTTCTTT.